One sample yielded the 19 T cell receptor beta chains listed below, sequenced in a study of cytotoxic CD8 clonotypes in ibrutinib-treated CLL. Using immunoSEQ multiplex PCR, the repertoire was profiled, and TCRdb retains in-frame clones only, with some absent. The sample yields some 120,000 clones, around 84% seen once. The sample consisted of PBMCs, taken after 24 months of ibrutinib treatment. The source of these receptors is a human donor with chronic lymphocytic leukemia.

V is TRBV7-3 and J is TRBJ1-1, with D hard to call. Trimming took 10 bases from V and 3 from J, leaving 15 bases between them. The CDR3 has 13 residues. Germline V gene lookup returns CDR1 SGHTA and CDR2 FQGTGA. CDR3 sequence: CATKSAWDTEAFF. CDR3 bases: TGTGCCACAAAATCGGCCTGGGACACTGAAGCTTTCTTT.

The chain is built from TRBV7-2 and TRBJ2-3, with a tentative D call TRBD2 (5 bases). V lost 4 bases to trimming and J lost 2 bases, with 19 bases between them. The CDR3 runs 17 residues. Per the germline V gene, CDR1 is SGHTA and CDR2 is FQGNSA. The CDR3 DNA reads as TGTGCCAGCAGCTCGAGGGCAAGCGATGTCCCCACAGATACGCAGTATTTT. Residues: CASSSRASDVPTDTQYF.

This sequence joins TRBV7-2 and TRBJ1-3, with a tentative D call TRBD1 (6 bases). The germline V and J ends were trimmed by 5 bases and 7 bases, with 30 bases remaining between them. The CDR3 loop spans 19 amino acids. Germline CDR1 is SGHTA and CDR2 is FQGNSA. The CDR3: CASSRTPSTTGRRANTIYF. The CDR3 coding sequence is TGTGCCAGCAGCCGCACACCCTCAACGACAGGTCGTCGGGCCAACACCATATATTTT.

The chain uses TRBV6-5 and TRBJ1-5, with 7 bases that match TRBD1. CDR3 length: 15 amino acids. Trimming at V came to 5 bases and at J to 4 bases, leaving 8 bases not matched to a gene. The germline V gene has CDR1 MNHEY and CDR2 SVGAGI. DNA of the CDR3: TGTGCCAGCAGTGCGGCAGGGGGAGGTAATCAGCCCCAGCATTTT. It is translated as CASSAAGGGNQPQHF.

The chain couples TRBV2 to TRBJ2-3; D gene ambiguous. The V and J ends lost 2 bases and 2 bases respectively, with 8 bases between them. Germline CDR1 reads SNHLY; CDR2 reads FYNNEI. The CDR3 contains 14 residues. CDR3 sequence reads: CASSETDHTDTQYF. CDR3 sequence (DNA): TGTGCCAGCAGTGAAACGGATCACACAGATACGCAGTATTTT.

The chain combines TRBV19 with TRBJ1-2, with TRBD1 as a possible D gene (5 bases). Germline CDR1 LNHDA, CDR2 SQIVND (reference sequence). This CDR3 spans 16 amino acids. V was clipped by 3 bases and J by 7 bases, with 21 bases between them. The CDR3 sequence is CASSIDPGPGFSGYTF. The CDR3 DNA sequence: TGTGCCAGTAGTATTGATCCGGGACCGGGGTTTTCTGGCTACACCTTC. Supplemented by reference TRBV19 and TRBJ1-2, the full variable domain reads DGGITQSPKYLFRKEGQNVTLSCEQNLNHDAMYWYRQDPGQGLRLIYYSQIVNDFQKGDIAEGYSVSREKKESFPLTVTSAQKNPTAFYLCASSIDPGPGFSGYTFGSGTRLTVV.

This clone was seen only a few times. V is TRBV2 and J is TRBJ1-1; D may be TRBD1 (5 bases). This CDR3 is 14 amino acids long. Germline V gene lookup returns CDR1 SNHLY and CDR2 FYNNEI. V shed 5 bases and J shed 1 base, with 11 bases lying between them. CDR3 sequence (DNA): TGTGCCAGCAGTCTTACAGGAGCGAACACTGAAGCTTTCTTT. This sequence encodes CASSLTGANTEAFF.

The chain carries TRBV11-2 and TRBJ2-1, with TRBD2 matching 11 bases. V lost 2 bases to trimming and J lost 8 bases; unmatched junction nucleotides: 5. The germline CDR1 and CDR2 sequences are SGHAT and FQNNGV. The CDR3 covers 15 residues. The CDR3 here is CASSLFLAGGDEQFF. DNA for the CDR3: TGTGCCAGCAGCTTATTCCTAGCGGGGGGTGATGAGCAGTTCTTC.

In the case of this clone: Compared with germline, one end of the junction differs, possibly owing to a read error. The chain joins TRBV12-5 to TRBJ1-1; 9 bases agree with TRBD1. Germline lookup yields CDR1 LGHNT and CDR2 FRNRAP. This CDR3 spans 13 amino acids. CDR3 sequence (DNA): TGTGCTAGTGATTTGGGACAGGGCCCAGGAGCTTTCTTT. Translating gives CASDLGQGPGAFF. The full variable domain, rest sourced from reference TRBV12-5 and TRBJ1-1, is DARVTQTPRHKVTEMGQEVTMRCQPILGHNTVFWYRQTMMQGLELLAYFRNRAPLDDSGMPKDRFSAEMPDATLATLKIQPSEPRDSAVYFCASDLGQGPGAFFGQGTRLTVV.

The V call is TRBV6-6, the J call TRBJ1-3; no clear D. With 2 bases removed from V and 2 bases from J, the gap between germline ends came to 10 bases. Germline CDR1 and CDR2: MNHNY and SVGAGI (reference sequence). This CDR3 spans 15 amino acids. The CDR3 DNA sequence: TGTGCCAGCAGTTACAACGCTGGGACTGGAAACACCATATATTTT. Protein: CASSYNAGTGNTIYF.

V usage is TRBV5-6 and J usage is TRBJ2-7, with a weak D call TRBD2 (5 bases). Germline-derived CDR1 and CDR2 are SGHDT and YYEEEE. The length of the CDR3 is 13 residues. V lost 3 bases and J lost 10, with 17 bases in between. CDR3 residues: CASSSFTIGVQYF. The CDR3 DNA reads TGTGCCAGCAGCTCTTTTACGATCGGGGTTCAGTACTTC.

The V call is TRBV7-6, the J call TRBJ2-5; D is unclear. CDR1 is SGHVS, CDR2 FNYEAQ, per germline. V was cut by 1 base and J by 2 bases, with 14 bases left in between. The CDR3 consists of 16 residues. The CDR3 loop is CASSLVRTGPQETQYF. For the CDR3, the DNA is TGTGCCAGCAGCTTAGTGAGGACCGGGCCGCAAGAGACCCAGTACTTC.

CDR3 sequence reads: CASSLSGQGTGEQYF. CDR3 bases: TGCGCCAGCAGCTTGTCGGGACAGGGCACGGGGGAGCAGTACTTC. This sequence joins TRBV5-1 and TRBJ2-7; 9 bases align to TRBD1. The CDR3 consists of 15 residues. CDR1 is SGHRS, CDR2 YFSETQ, per germline. The ends lost 1 base at V and 7 bases at J; junction bases unmatched: 9.

The chain couples TRBV10-2 to TRBJ2-3; D is uncertain. Germline CDR1 WSHSY, CDR2 SAAADI. Trimming left V 8 bases short and J 1 base short, with 13 bases between. The CDR3 totals 14 residues. The CDR3 protein is CASSLTRGTDTQYF. DNA for the CDR3: TGCGCCAGCTCCTTGACCCGTGGCACAGATACGCAGTATTTT.

The chain has TRBV28 and TRBJ1-5; TRBD1 aligns across 10 bases. This CDR3 comprises 13 residues. The junction had 2 bases not matched to a gene; V was cut back by 5 bases and J by 7 bases. CDR1 and CDR2 (germline): MDHEN, SYDVKM. This chain's CDR3 is CASSRTGGQPQHF. For the CDR3, the DNA is TGTGCCAGCAGTCGGACAGGGGGGCAGCCCCAGCATTTT.

This sequence joins TRBV6-5 and TRBJ2-4; D perhaps matches TRBD1 (5 bases). CDR1 is MNHEY and CDR2 is SVGAGI in the germline V gene. V was shortened by 0 bases and J by 6 bases, with 6 bases between the two germline ends. The length of the CDR3 is 13 residues. The CDR3 DNA is TGTGCCAGCAGTTACTCTAGGGGAAACATTCAGTACTTC. Its translation: CASSYSRGNIQYF.

The chain uses TRBV5-1 and TRBJ2-3, with D perhaps TRBD1 (7 bases). Germline CDR1 is SGHRS and CDR2 is YFSETQ. V lost 0 bases and J lost 4, with 15 bases in between. The length of the CDR3 is 16 residues. The chain's CDR3 is CASSLVEGARSDTQYF. For the CDR3, the DNA is TGCGCCAGCAGCTTGGTGGAGGGGGCGCGTTCAGATACGCAGTATTTT.

This chain links TRBV7-2 with TRBJ2-1; 14 bases align to TRBD2. The CDR3 runs 15 residues. Trimming at V came to 4 bases and at J to 5 bases, leaving 1 base not matched to a gene. Germline lookup yields CDR1 SGHTA and CDR2 FQGNSA. This chain's CDR3 is CASSSGLAGDNEQFF. The CDR3 nucleotides are TGTGCCAGCAGCTCGGGACTAGCGGGGGACAATGAGCAGTTCTTC.

This clone has only one observation. The V and J genes are TRBV11-3 and TRBJ2-5; D gene uncertain. Germline loops: CDR1 SGHNT, CDR2 YENEEA. This CDR3 has 13 amino acids. V was clipped by 3 bases and J by 4 bases, with 9 bases between them. In nucleotides, the CDR3 is TGTGCCAGCAGCTTGAGCAGAGCAGAGACCCAGTACTTC. It is translated as CASSLSRAETQYF. The entire variable domain, with the rest obtained from reference TRBV11-3 and TRBJ2-5, is as follows: EAGVVQSPRYKIIEKKQPVAFWCNPISGHNTLYWYLQNLGQGPELLIRYENEEAVDDSQLPKDRFSAERLKGVDSTLKIQPAELGDSAVYLCASSLSRAETQYFGPGTRLLVL.